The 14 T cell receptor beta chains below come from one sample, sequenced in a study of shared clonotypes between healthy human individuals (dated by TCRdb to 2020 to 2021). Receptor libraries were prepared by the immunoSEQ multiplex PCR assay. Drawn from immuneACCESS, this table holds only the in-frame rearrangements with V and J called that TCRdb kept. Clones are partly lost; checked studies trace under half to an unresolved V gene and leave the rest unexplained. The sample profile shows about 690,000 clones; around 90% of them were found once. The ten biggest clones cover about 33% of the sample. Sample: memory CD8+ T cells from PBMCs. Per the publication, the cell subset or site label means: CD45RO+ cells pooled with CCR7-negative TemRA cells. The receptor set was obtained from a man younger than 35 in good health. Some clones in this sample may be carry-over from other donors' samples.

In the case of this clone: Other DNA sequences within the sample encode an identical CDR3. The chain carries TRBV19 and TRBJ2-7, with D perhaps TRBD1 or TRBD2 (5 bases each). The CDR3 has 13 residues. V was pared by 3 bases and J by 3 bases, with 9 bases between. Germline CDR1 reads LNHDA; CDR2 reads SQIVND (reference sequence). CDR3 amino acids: CASSIGGFYEQYF. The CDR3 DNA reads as TGTGCCAGTAGTATTGGGGGTTTCTACGAGCAGTACTTC.

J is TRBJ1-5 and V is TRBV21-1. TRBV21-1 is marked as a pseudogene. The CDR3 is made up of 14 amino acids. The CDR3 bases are TGTGCCAGCAGAGAGGATTTTAGCAATCAGCCCCAGCATTTT. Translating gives CASREDFSNQPQHF.

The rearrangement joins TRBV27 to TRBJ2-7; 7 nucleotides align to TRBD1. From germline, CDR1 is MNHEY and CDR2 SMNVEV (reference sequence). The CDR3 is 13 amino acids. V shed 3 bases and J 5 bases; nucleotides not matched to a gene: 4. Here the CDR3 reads CASSFGQAHEQYF. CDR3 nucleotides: TGTGCCAGCAGTTTCGGACAGGCCCACGAGCAGTACTTC.

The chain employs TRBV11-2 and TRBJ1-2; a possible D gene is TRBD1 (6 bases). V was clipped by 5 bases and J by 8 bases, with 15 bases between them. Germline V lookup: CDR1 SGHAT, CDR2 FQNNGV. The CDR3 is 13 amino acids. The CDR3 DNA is TGTGCCAGCAGCCAGAGACAGGTGGCGGGCTACACCTTC. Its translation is CASSQRQVAGYTF.

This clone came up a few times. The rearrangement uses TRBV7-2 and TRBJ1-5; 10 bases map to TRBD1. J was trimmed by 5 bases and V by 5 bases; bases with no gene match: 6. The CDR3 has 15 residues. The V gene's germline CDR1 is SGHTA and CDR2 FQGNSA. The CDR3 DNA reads TGTGCCAGCAGCATGACAGGGGGCGCGTATCAGCCCCAGCATTTT. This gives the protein CASSMTGGAYQPQHF.

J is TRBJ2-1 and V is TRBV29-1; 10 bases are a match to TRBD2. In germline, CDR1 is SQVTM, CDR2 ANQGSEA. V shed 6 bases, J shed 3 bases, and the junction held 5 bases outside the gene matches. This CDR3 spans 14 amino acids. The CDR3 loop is CSVAGTSDYNEQFF. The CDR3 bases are TGCAGCGTCGCCGGGACTAGCGACTACAATGAGCAGTTCTTC.

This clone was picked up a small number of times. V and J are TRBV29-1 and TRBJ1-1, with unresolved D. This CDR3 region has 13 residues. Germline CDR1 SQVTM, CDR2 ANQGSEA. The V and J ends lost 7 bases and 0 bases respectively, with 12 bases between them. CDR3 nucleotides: TGCAGCGCAAGCCCGGGGATGAACACTGAAGCTTTCTTT. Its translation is CSASPGMNTEAFF.

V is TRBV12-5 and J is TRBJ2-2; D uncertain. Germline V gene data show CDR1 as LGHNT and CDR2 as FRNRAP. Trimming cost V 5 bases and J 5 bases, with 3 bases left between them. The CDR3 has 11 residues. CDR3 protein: CASGTTGELFF. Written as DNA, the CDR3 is TGTGCTAGTGGTACGACCGGGGAGCTGTTTTTT.

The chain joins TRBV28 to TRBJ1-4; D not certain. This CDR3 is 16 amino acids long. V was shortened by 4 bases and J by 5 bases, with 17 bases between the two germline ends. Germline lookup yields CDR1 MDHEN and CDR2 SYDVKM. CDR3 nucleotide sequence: TGTGCCAGCAGTTCCTTTACGGGCTCCGGGAATGAAAAACTGTTTTTT. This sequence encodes CASSSFTGSGNEKLFF.

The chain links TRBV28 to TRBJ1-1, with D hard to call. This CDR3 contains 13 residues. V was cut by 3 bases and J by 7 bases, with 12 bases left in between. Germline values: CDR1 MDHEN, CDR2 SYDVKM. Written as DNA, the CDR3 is TGTGCCAGCAGTTTTGCAGCCGGGCTTGAAGCTTTCTTT. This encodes CASSFAAGLEAFF.

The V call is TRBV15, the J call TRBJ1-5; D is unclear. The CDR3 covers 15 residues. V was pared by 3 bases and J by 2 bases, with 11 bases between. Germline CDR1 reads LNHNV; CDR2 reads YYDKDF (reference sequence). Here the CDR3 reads CATSSRLGGNQPQHF. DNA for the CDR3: TGTGCCACCAGCAGTCGACTTGGGGGCAATCAGCCCCAGCATTTT.

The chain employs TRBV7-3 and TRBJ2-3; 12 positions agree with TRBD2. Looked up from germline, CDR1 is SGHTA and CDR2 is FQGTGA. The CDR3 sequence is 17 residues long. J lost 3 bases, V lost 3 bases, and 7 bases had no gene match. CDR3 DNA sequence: TGTGCCAGCAGCTTTAGACTAGCGGGAGACTTGACAGATACGCAGTATTTT. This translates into CASSFRLAGDLTDTQYF.

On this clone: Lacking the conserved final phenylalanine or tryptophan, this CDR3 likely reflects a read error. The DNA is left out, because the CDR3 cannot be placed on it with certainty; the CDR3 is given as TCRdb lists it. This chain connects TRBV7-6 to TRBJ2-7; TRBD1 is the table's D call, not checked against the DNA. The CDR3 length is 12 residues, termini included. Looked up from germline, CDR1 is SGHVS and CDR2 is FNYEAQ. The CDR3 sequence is CASSSHRGEWTQ.

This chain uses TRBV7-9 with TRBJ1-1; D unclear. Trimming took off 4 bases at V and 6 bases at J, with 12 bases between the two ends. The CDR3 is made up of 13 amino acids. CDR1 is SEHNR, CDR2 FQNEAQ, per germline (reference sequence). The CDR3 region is CASSSPPFPEAFF. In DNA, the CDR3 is TGTGCCAGCAGCTCCCCTCCGTTCCCTGAAGCTTTCTTT.